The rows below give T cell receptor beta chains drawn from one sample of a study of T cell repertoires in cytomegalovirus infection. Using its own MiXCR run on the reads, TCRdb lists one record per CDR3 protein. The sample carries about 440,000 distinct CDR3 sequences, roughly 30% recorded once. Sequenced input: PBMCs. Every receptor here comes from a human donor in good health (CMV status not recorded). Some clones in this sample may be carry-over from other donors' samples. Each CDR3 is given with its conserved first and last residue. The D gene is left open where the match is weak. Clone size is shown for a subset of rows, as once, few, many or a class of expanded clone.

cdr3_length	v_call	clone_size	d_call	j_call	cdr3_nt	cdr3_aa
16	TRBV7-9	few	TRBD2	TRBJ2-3	TGTGCCAGCAGCCCTATAGCGGGGGGCGGCACAGATACGCAGTATTTT	CASSPIAGGGTDTQYF
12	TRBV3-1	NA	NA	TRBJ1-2	TGTGCCAGCAGCCTAAGGGCCTATGGCTACACCTTC	CASSLRAYGYTF
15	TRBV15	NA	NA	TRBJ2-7	TGTGCCACCAGCAGGCGGTCCAGTAGCTCCTACGAGCAGTACTTC	CATSRRSSSSYEQYF
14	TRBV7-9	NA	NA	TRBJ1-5	TGTGCCAGCAGCCCTCAGGGCTACAATCAGCCCCAGCATTTT	CASSPQGYNQPQHF
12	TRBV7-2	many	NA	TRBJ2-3	TGTGCCAGCAGCTTACGTACAGATACGCAGTATTTT	CASSLRTDTQYF
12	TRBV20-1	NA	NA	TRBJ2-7	TGCAGTGCTACACAGGACCCCCACGAGCAGTACTTC	CSATQDPHEQYF
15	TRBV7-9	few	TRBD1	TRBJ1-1	TGTGCCAGCAGCGGACTAGACAGGGAAGGCACTGAAGCTTTCTTT	CASSGLDREGTEAFF
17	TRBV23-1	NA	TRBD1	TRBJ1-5	TGCGCCAGCAGTCCGACAGGGGAAATAAAGTTGGATCAGCCCCAGCATTTT	CASSPTGEIKLDQPQHF
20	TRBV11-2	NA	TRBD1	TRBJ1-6	TGTGCCAGCAGCTTCACCCGCCCGGGACAGGGGAACTCCTATAATTCACCCCTCCACTTT	CASSFTRPGQGNSYNSPLHF
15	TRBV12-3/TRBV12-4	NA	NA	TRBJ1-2	TGTGCCAGCAGTGTCCGGGACTGGGGGAACTATGGCTACACCTTC	CASSVRDWGNYGYTF
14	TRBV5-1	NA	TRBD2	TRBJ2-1	TGCGCCAGCAGGGAGCTAGCGGGGGTGAATGAGCAGTTCTTC	CASRELAGVNEQFF
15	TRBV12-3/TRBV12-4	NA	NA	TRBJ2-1	TGTGCCAGCAGTTTAGTCTCTGGGTTCAACAATGAGCAGTTCTTC	CASSLVSGFNNEQFF
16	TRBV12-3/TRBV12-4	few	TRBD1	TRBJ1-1	TGTGCCAGCAGTCCAGAAGGACAGGGGGCTTTCGCTGAAGCTTTCTTT	CASSPEGQGAFAEAFF
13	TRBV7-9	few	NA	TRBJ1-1	TGTGCCAGCAGCCCCCCAGCTAACACTGAAGCTTTCTTT	CASSPPANTEAFF
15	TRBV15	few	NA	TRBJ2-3	TGTGCCACCAGCAGGGACGGGGGGCGCACAGATACGCAGTATTTT	CATSRDGGRTDTQYF
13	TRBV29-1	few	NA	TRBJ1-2	TGCAGCGTTGAATGGGGGGCGGGCTATGGCTACACCTTC	CSVEWGAGYGYTF
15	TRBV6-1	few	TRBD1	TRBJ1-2	TGTGCCAGCAGCAACTGGGACAGAATTAACTATGGCTACACCTTC	CASSNWDRINYGYTF
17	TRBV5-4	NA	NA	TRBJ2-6	TGTGCCAGCAACCCTGGGGGAGCCACATCTGGGGCCAACGTCCTGACTTTC	CASNPGGATSGANVLTF
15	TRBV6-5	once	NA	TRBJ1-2	TGTGCCAGCAGTTACTACCGGGCCCACAACTATGGCTACACCTTC	CASSYYRAHNYGYTF
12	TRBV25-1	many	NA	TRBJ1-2	TGTGCCAGCAGTGAATATGGGTATGGCTACACCTTC	CASSEYGYGYTF
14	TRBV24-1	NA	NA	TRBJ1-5	TGTGCCACCAGTGAGACCTTGAGCAATCAGCCCCAGCATTTT	CATSETLSNQPQHF
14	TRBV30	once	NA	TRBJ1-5	TGTGCCTGGAGTACTCGTGATTGGAATCAGCCCCAGCATTTT	CAWSTRDWNQPQHF
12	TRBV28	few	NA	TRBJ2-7	TGTGCCAGCAGTTTACAGGATAGCGAGCAGTACTTC	CASSLQDSEQYF
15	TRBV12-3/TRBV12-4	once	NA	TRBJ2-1	TGTGCCAGCAGTTCCCCCAACCTAGAGGGTCTGGAGCAGTTCTTC	CASSSPNLEGLEQFF
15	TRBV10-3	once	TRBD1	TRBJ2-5	TGTGCCATCAGTGCTGACAGGGGTGGACAGGAGACCCAGTACTTC	CAISADRGGQETQYF
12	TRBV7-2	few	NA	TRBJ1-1	TGTGCCAGCAGCCTGACGCTTATAAAGGCTTTCTTT	CASSLTLIKAFF
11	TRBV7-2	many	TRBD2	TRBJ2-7	TGTGCCAGCAGCTGGGGAGGGGAGCAGTACTTC	CASSWGGEQYF